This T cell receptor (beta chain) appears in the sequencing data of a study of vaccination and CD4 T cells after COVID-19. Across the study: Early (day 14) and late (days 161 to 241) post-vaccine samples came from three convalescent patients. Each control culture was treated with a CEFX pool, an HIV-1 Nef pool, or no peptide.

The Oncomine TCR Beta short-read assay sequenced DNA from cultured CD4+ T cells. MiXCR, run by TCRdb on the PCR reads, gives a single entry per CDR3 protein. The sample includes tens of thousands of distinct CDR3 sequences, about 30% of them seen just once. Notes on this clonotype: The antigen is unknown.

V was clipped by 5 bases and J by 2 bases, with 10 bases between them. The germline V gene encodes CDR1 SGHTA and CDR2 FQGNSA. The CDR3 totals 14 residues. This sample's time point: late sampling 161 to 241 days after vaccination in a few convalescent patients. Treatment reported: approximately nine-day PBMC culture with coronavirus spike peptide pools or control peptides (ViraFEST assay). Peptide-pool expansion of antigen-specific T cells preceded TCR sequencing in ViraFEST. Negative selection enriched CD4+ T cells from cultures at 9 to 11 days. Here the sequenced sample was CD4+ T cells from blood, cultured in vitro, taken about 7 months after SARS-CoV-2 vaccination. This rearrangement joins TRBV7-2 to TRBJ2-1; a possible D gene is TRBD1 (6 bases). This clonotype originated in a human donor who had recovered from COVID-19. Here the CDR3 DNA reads TGTGCCAGCAGCACAGGGATGACCTACAATGAGCAGTTCTTC. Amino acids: CASSTGMTYNEQFF.